The rows below give T cell receptor beta chains drawn from one sample of a study of cytomegalovirus exposure and HLA in healthy donors. Sequenced by immunoSEQ multiplex PCR; TCRdb stores in-frame clones only, minus some. There are around 53,000 clones in the sample; roughly 80% occur only once, and roughly 1.4% lies in the top ten. Specimen: PBMCs. All receptors derive from a man aged 25 to 40 in good health and CMV-seronegative. The CDR3 runs from the conserved cysteine through the conserved F or W. D genes are given only for firm matches. Some rows mark clone size as missing; the rest say once, few, many or name a class of expanded clone.

CDR3 DNA	CDR3 protein	V gene	J gene	clone size	D gene
TGTGCCAGCAGCCCACAGGGGGCAGGTGAGCAGTTCTTC	CASSPQGAGEQFF	TRBV7-2	TRBJ2-1	.	TRBD1
TGTGCCAGCAGCTCTCGAGAGACCCAGTACTTC	CASSSRETQYF	TRBV5-4	TRBJ2-5	.	.
TGTGCCAGCTCAACAGTAGGCACAGATACGCAGTATTTT	CASSTVGTDTQYF	TRBV18	TRBJ2-3	.	.
TGTGCCAGCAGCTTAGCTCACAGGGGCTCGCCCCAGCATTTT	CASSLAHRGSPQHF	TRBV7-2	TRBJ1-5	.	TRBD1
TGTGCCAGCTCGGGAGTTCCGGGACAGGGTTCCTACGAGCAGTACTTC	CASSGVPGQGSYEQYF	TRBV18	TRBJ2-7	once	TRBD1
TGTGCCATCAGTGCTAACGGGTACGAGCAGTACTTC	CAISANGYEQYF	TRBV10-3	TRBJ2-7	.	.
TGTGCCTGGAGTGTAAGGGGCAGGGGCCTCTACAATGAGCAGTTCTTC	CAWSVRGRGLYNEQFF	TRBV30	TRBJ2-1	.	.
TGTGCCAGCAGCTTAGGCACGCCCCCAGGCAATAAGCAGTTCTTC	CASSLGTPPGNKQFF	TRBV7-2	TRBJ2-1	.	.
TGTGCCAGCCGGGGGGCCGTCTCCTACGAGCAGTACTTC	CASRGAVSYEQYF	TRBV25-1	TRBJ2-7	.	.
TGTGCCAGCAGTTTAGAGTCAGGGGGCTTCAATGAGCAGTTCTTC	CASSLESGGFNEQFF	TRBV28	TRBJ2-1	.	TRBD1
TGTGCCAGCAGCTGGACTAGCGGGAGTTCATATGGCAATGAGCAGTTCTTC	CASSWTSGSSYGNEQFF	TRBV7-2	TRBJ2-1	.	TRBD2
TGTGCCAGCAGTCTTCTGACAGGGAATCGCGGCTACACCTTC	CASSLLTGNRGYTF	TRBV6-5	TRBJ1-2	.	TRBD1
TGTGCCAGCAGTGTTGCAGCGGGAGGGTTGGGTGAGCAGTTCTTC	CASSVAAGGLGEQFF	TRBV2	TRBJ2-1	.	TRBD2
TGCGCCAGCAGCCAAACCCTGATGACAGGGATCAGGGAAGCTTTCTTT	CASSQTLMTGIREAFF	TRBV4-3	TRBJ1-1	.	TRBD1
TGCAGCGTTCCGGACAGGTTAAGCACTGAAGCTTTCTTT	CSVPDRLSTEAFF	TRBV29-1	TRBJ1-1	.	TRBD1
TGTGCCAGCAGTTCACAGGGGGACTATGGCTACACCTTC	CASSSQGDYGYTF	TRBV7-9	TRBJ1-2	.	TRBD1
TGTGCCAGCTCTCTCGCCGGGACTACCACAGATACGCAGTATTTT	CASSLAGTTTDTQYF	TRBV18	TRBJ2-3	.	TRBD2
TGTGCCAGCTCACCTACAGGGGGGAAAGAGACCCAGTACTTC	CASSPTGGKETQYF	TRBV18	TRBJ2-5	.	TRBD1
TGTGCCAGCAGCGCCCGGGTGACAACTAATGAAAAACTGTTTTTT	CASSARVTTNEKLFF	TRBV9	TRBJ1-4	.	.
TGTGCCAGCAGCCCCCTGACCGGGACAGGGAACTATGGCTACACCTTC	CASSPLTGTGNYGYTF	TRBV9	TRBJ1-2	.	TRBD1
TGTGCCAGCAGCTCCCTTGAGAGCACTGAAGCTTTCTTT	CASSSLESTEAFF	TRBV11-3	TRBJ1-1	.	.
TGCGCCAGCAGCTCGGGACAGCCTGGGTCCTACGAGCAGTACTTC	CASSSGQPGSYEQYF	TRBV5-1	TRBJ2-7	.	TRBD1
TGTGCCAGCAGTGGTGGGACTAGCGGGAGGGATGGGGACATTCAGTACTTC	CASSGGTSGRDGDIQYF	TRBV25-1	TRBJ2-4	once	TRBD2
TGTGCCAGCAGTCCGAGGACAGCTGGAAACACCATATATTTT	CASSPRTAGNTIYF	TRBV27	TRBJ1-3	.	.